The 19 T cell receptor beta chains given below trace back to one sample, sequenced in a study of CD8+ T cells in alopecia areata. As the sequencing template, cDNA was produced by extracting RNA and reverse transcribing it. Only in-frame clones appear in the TCRdb table, and some are missing; sequencing was by immunoSEQ multiplex PCR. The sample lists 100,000 to 150,000 clones; roughly three fifths were seen once. Specimen: CD4+ T cells sorted from blood, collected at week 0. These receptor sequences come from a human donor with alopecia areata.

This clone was counted only a few times. The genes are TRBV5-1 and TRBJ2-1; no clear D. Per the germline V gene, CDR1 is SGHRS and CDR2 is YFSETQ. Trimming removed 0 bases from V and 0 bases from J, with 7 bases in between. This CDR3 is built from 15 residues. CDR3 in amino acids: CASSLALSSYNEQFF. DNA for the CDR3: TGCGCCAGCAGCTTGGCCTTGAGCTCCTACAATGAGCAGTTCTTC.

In this sample, this clone turned up a few times. V is TRBV4-1 and J is TRBJ1-2; 10 nucleotides line up with TRBD1. Unmatched junction bases numbered 15, after V lost 4 bases and J lost 7 bases. CDR3 length equals 17 residues. Germline loops: CDR1 MGHRA, CDR2 YSYEKL. For the CDR3, the DNA is TGCGCCAGCAGCCCGGCCCCCCCCTCGACAGGGGGCCGTGGCTACACCTTC. This codes for CASSPAPPSTGGRGYTF.

This clone was picked up a small number of times. This rearrangement joins TRBV5-6 to TRBJ2-7, with TRBD2 matching over 10 bases. The CDR3 sequence is 16 residues long. Losses at the gene ends were 4 bases for V and 2 bases for J; bases not matched to a gene: 9. Per germline, CDR1 SGHDT and CDR2 YYEEEE. The CDR3 DNA reads as TGTGCCAGCAGCCGACCCGGGACTAGCGCAGCCTACGAGCAGTACTTC. Residues: CASSRPGTSAAYEQYF.

The gene calls are TRBV19 and TRBJ1-5, with 7 bases fitting TRBD1. The trim removed 4 bases at V and 7 bases at J, leaving 7 bases unmatched. The CDR3 runs to 14 residues. Germline CDR1 and CDR2: LNHDA and SQIVND (reference sequence). CDR3 protein: CASSTRQGGQPQHF. CDR3 coding DNA: TGTGCCAGTAGTACACGACAGGGCGGACAGCCCCAGCATTTT.

This clone was seen a handful of times. The rearrangement links TRBV27 to TRBJ2-7; D gene uncertain. This CDR3 spans 13 amino acids. V was trimmed by 1 base and J by 6 bases, leaving 10 bases between them. Germline V gives CDR1 MNHEY, CDR2 SMNVEV (reference sequence). The chain's CDR3 is CASSLFPRGEQYF. CDR3 sequence (DNA): TGTGCCAGCAGTTTATTCCCGAGAGGCGAGCAGTACTTC.

V is TRBV2 and J is TRBJ2-3, with D maybe TRBD1 (5 bases). The CDR3 totals 14 residues. Germline CDR1 and CDR2: SNHLY and FYNNEI. V was shortened by 6 bases and J by 0 bases, with 10 bases between the two germline ends. The CDR3 DNA sequence: TGTGCCAGCAGCGAGACAGCTAGCACAGATACGCAGTATTTT. Its protein product is CASSETASTDTQYF.

The rearrangement joins TRBV6-1 to TRBJ1-2; a weak D match, TRBD1 (5 bases). The CDR3 runs to 12 residues. Germline values: CDR1 MNHNS, CDR2 SASEGT. V shed 2 bases and J shed 6 bases, with 7 bases lying between them. DNA of the CDR3: TGTGCCAGCAGTGAACTGGGGGATGGCTACACCTTC. Protein sequence: CASSELGDGYTF.

Remarks on this clone: One end of the junction does not line up with germline, which may come from a read error. The chain has TRBV27 and TRBJ1-6, with TRBD1 as a possible D gene (5 bases). CDR1 and CDR2 (germline): MNHEY, SMNVEV (reference sequence). The CDR3 extends over 10 amino acids. CDR3 nucleotides: TGTGCCAGCGGGGACTTTTCTCTCTACTTT. Residues: CASGDFSLYF.

The chain links TRBV10-3 to TRBJ2-5, with D tentatively TRBD2 (5 bases). This CDR3 has 13 residues. Germline V gene sequence: CDR1 ENHRY, CDR2 SYGVKD. V dropped 4 bases and J dropped 3 bases, with 9 bases sitting between them. The CDR3 loop is CAISAKGEETQYF. In DNA, the CDR3 is TGTGCCATCAGTGCCAAGGGAGAAGAGACCCAGTACTTC.

V is TRBV29-1 and J is TRBJ2-7, with D possibly called TRBD1 or TRBD2 (5 bases each). This CDR3 spans 16 amino acids. Trimming cost V 0 bases and J 6 bases, with 21 bases left between them. Germline CDR1 SQVTM, CDR2 ANQGSEA. The CDR3 DNA reads as TGCAGCGTTGAAGATCCAAGGGGACCACACTACTCCGAGCAGTACTTC. This gives the protein CSVEDPRGPHYSEQYF.

The CDR3: CASSLGPQETQYF. CDR3 sequence (DNA): TGCGCCAGCAGCTTGGGACCCCAAGAGACCCAGTACTTC. The V gene is TRBV5-1, the J gene TRBJ2-5; D gene uncertain. There are 13 residues in the CDR3. Germline-derived CDR1 and CDR2 are SGHRS and YFSETQ. The V and J ends lost 0 bases and 1 base respectively, with 4 bases between them. Based on the CDR3 plus reference TRBV5-1 and TRBJ2-5, the full variable domain is KAGVTQTPRYLIKTRGQQVTLSCSPISGHRSVSWYQQTPGQGLQFLFEYFSETQRNKGNFPGRFSGRQFSNSRSEMNVSTLELGDSALYLCASSLGPQETQYFGPGTRLLVL.

V gene TRBV7-8 combines with J gene TRBJ1-2; D unresolved. Trimming took 6 bases from V and 6 from J, leaving 14 bases between them. CDR3 length: 13 amino acids. Germline V lookup: CDR1 SGHVS, CDR2 FQNEAQ. The CDR3 reads CASRPKGVHGYTF. CDR3 sequence (DNA): TGTGCCAGCAGACCGAAGGGTGTCCATGGCTACACCTTC. Using reference TRBV7-8 and TRBJ1-2 for the parts outside the CDR3, the full variable domain is GAGVSQSPRYKVAKRGQDVALRCDPISGHVSLFWYQQALGQGPEFLTYFQNEAQLDKSGLPSDRFFAERPEGSVSTLKIQRTQQEDSAVYLCASRPKGVHGYTFGSGTRLTVV.

This sequence joins TRBV2 and TRBJ2-1; D might be TRBD1 (5 bases). CDR3 length equals 16 residues. V shed 6 bases and J shed 6 bases, with 21 bases lying between them. In germline, CDR1 is SNHLY, CDR2 FYNNEI. CDR3: CASSKRTPNTGNEQFF. In DNA, the CDR3 is TGTGCCAGCAGCAAACGGACACCTAATACTGGCAATGAGCAGTTCTTC.

V and J are TRBV27 and TRBJ1-2; possible D gene TRBD1, 6 bases. The CDR3 spans 15 residues. Deletions cut 1 base from V and 5 bases from J, with 14 bases between. Germline lookup yields CDR1 MNHEY and CDR2 SMNVEV (reference sequence). CDR3 sequence: CASSLYQGPPYGYTF. DNA of the CDR3: TGTGCCAGCAGTTTATACCAGGGGCCACCTTATGGCTACACCTTC.

V is TRBV4-3 and J is TRBJ2-3, with 8 bases lining up with TRBD1. The ends lost 5 bases at V and 5 bases at J; junction bases unmatched: 6. This CDR3 comprises 14 residues. Germline CDR1 LGHNA, CDR2 YSLEER. The DNA for the CDR3 is TGCGCCAGCAGCGGATCACAGGGGGTAGATACGCAGTATTTT. As protein: CASSGSQGVDTQYF.

V and J are TRBV5-1 and TRBJ2-3, with 10 nucleotides matching TRBD2. The trim removed 4 bases at V and 2 bases at J, leaving 7 bases unmatched. Per the germline V gene, CDR1 is SGHRS and CDR2 is YFSETQ. This CDR3 has 16 amino acids. The CDR3, as DNA: TGCGCCAGCAGCAGTAGCGGGAGGACTATCACAGATACGCAGTATTTT. Translation: CASSSSGRTITDTQYF.

This chain links TRBV4-3 with TRBJ2-2; the D gene is possibly TRBD2 (7 bases). Trimming left V 1 base short and J 2 bases short, with 11 bases between. Germline assignment: CDR1 LGHNA and CDR2 YSLEER. The CDR3 extends over 16 amino acids. This CDR3 is CASSQGRGANTGELFF. The DNA for the CDR3 is TGCGCCAGCAGCCAAGGTCGGGGGGCTAACACCGGGGAGCTGTTTTTT.

The CDR3 bases are TGTGCCAGCAGCCGAGGACGACCCCAAGAGACCCAGTACTTC. This translates into CASSRGRPQETQYF. V and J are TRBV6-6 and TRBJ2-5; D remains unclear. V was clipped by 6 bases and J by 1 base, with 12 bases between them. CDR1 and CDR2 (germline): MNHNY, SVGAGI (reference sequence). This CDR3 has 14 residues.

The J gene is TRBJ2-7, the V gene TRBV27, with 9 bases lining up with TRBD2. Trimming at V came to 2 bases and at J to 6 bases, leaving 2 bases not matched to a gene. CDR1 is MNHEY and CDR2 is SMNVEV in the germline V gene (reference sequence). This CDR3 spans 13 amino acids. The CDR3 sequence is CASSLRTSAEQYF. The CDR3 bases are TGTGCCAGCAGTTTAAGGACTAGCGCCGAGCAGTACTTC.